These 21 T cell receptor beta chains were sequenced from one sample in a study of T cell responses to AZD1222 COVID-19 vaccine. Here immunoSEQ multiplex PCR was the method, and the copy in TCRdb shows in-frame clones only, minus some. The sample has about 96,000 clones; nearly 90% are singletons. The sample was peripheral blood, taken on day 0 of AZD1222 vaccination. The receptors shown here come from an adult in good health.

The rearrangement joins TRBV6-5 to TRBJ1-1, with a possible D match to TRBD1 (5 bases). V lost 1 base to trimming and J lost 7 bases, with 10 bases between them. This CDR3 has 13 amino acids. Germline values: CDR1 MNHEY, CDR2 SVGAGI. CDR3 amino acids: CASSYLRGNEAFF. CDR3 DNA sequence: TGTGCCAGCAGTTACTTGAGGGGTAATGAAGCTTTCTTT.

This chain links TRBV5-1 with TRBJ2-1; 11 positions agree with TRBD2. The germline V gene has CDR1 SGHRS and CDR2 YFSETQ. The CDR3 consists of 15 residues. Trimming removed 1 base from V and 7 bases from J; junction bases left unmatched: 4. The CDR3 DNA follows: TGCGCCAGCAGCTTGCTAGCGGGGGGCACAAATGAGCAGTTCTTC. Encoded protein: CASSLLAGGTNEQFF.

V and J are TRBV9 and TRBJ1-1, with D possibly TRBD1 on 5 matching bases. V gave up 0 bases and J gave up 3 bases, with 12 bases separating them. This CDR3 has 15 residues. Germline V lookup: CDR1 SGDLS, CDR2 YYNGEE. The CDR3 DNA sequence: TGTGCCAGCAGCGTAGGGGACGGCTTGGACACTGAAGCTTTCTTT. Protein sequence: CASSVGDGLDTEAFF.

The chain employs TRBV19 and TRBJ1-2; tentatively, D is TRBD1 (5 bases). The CDR3 is made up of 14 amino acids. Germline V lookup: CDR1 LNHDA, CDR2 SQIVND (reference sequence). V was clipped by 4 bases and J by 4 bases, with 13 bases between them. CDR3 amino acids: CASSTTRGVYGYTF. DNA of the CDR3: TGTGCCAGTAGTACCACTCGGGGGGTCTATGGCTACACCTTC.

The chain recombines TRBV6-2 or TRBV6-3 with TRBJ1-1; D call uncertain. The ends were cut back, 0 bases at V and 4 bases at J, with 12 bases in the middle. The CDR3 length is 15 residues. The germline V gene encodes CDR1 MNHEY and CDR2 SVGEGT. CDR3: CASSYSNLRTTEAFF. CDR3 in DNA: TGTGCCAGCAGTTACTCGAATTTACGGACCACTGAAGCTTTCTTT.

The V and J genes are TRBV7-2 and TRBJ1-2; D is undetermined. V lost 1 base and J lost 8, with 17 bases in between. CDR3 length: 15 amino acids. Germline values: CDR1 SGHTA, CDR2 FQGNSA. The CDR3 bases are TGTGCCAGCAGCTTAGGTGGCGGACTGGCGCGGGGCTACACCTTC. Its translation: CASSLGGGLARGYTF.

The chain is built from TRBV27 and TRBJ2-7; 14 bases line up with TRBD2. The CDR3 has 15 residues. The germline V gene has CDR1 MNHEY and CDR2 SMNVEV (reference sequence). With 4 bases clipped from V and 7 bases from J, the junction kept 6 bases outside the gene matches. In DNA, the CDR3 is TGTGCCAGCAGTTCGGGACTAGCGGGGGTCTCGGAGCAGTACTTC. Its protein is CASSSGLAGVSEQYF.

The chain couples TRBV30 to TRBJ1-2, with 7 bases identical to TRBD1. The CDR3 loop spans 14 amino acids. Germline values: CDR1 GTSNPN, CDR2 SVGIG (reference sequence). Trimming cost V 3 bases and J 4 bases; bases outside gene matches: 8. CDR3 sequence (DNA): TGTGCCTGGAGCCTTTTACCAGGGGGCTATGGCTACACCTTC. It translates to CAWSLLPGGYGYTF. Based on the CDR3 plus reference TRBV30 and TRBJ1-2, the full variable domain is SQTIHQWPATLVQPVGSPLSLECTVEGTSNPNLYWYRQAAGRGLQLLFYSVGIGQISSEVPQNLSASRPQDRQFILSSKKLLLSDSGFYLCAWSLLPGGYGYTFGSGTRLTVV.

The J gene is TRBJ1-6, the V gene TRBV5-1; D gene uncertain. Trimming took 0 bases from V and 9 from J, leaving 10 bases between them. Germline-derived CDR1 and CDR2 are SGHRS and YFSETQ. This CDR3 is built from 14 residues. The CDR3: CASSLDPGASPLHF. In DNA form, the CDR3 reads TGCGCCAGCAGCTTGGATCCGGGCGCTTCACCCCTCCACTTT.

The chain has TRBV28 and TRBJ1-2, with D possibly TRBD1 on 6 matching bases. The CDR3 has 15 residues. V was pared by 5 bases and J by 5 bases, with 18 bases between. Looked up from germline, CDR1 is MDHEN and CDR2 is SYDVKM. The CDR3 DNA reads as TGTGCCAGCAGTGGGCCCCGGCAGGGGTTTTATGGCTACACCTTC. This gives the protein CASSGPRQGFYGYTF.

The rearrangement uses TRBV30 and TRBJ1-6, with D hard to call. The germline gives CDR1 GTSNPN, CDR2 SVGIG (reference sequence). The CDR3 covers 13 residues. Deletions cut 0 bases from V and 7 bases from J, with 7 bases between. The CDR3 nucleotides read TGTGCCTGGAGTGTTACAGTAAATTCACCCCTCCACTTT. Its translation: CAWSVTVNSPLHF.

This chain connects TRBV7-3 to TRBJ1-1; no definite D call. CDR3 length: 13 residues. Trimming left V 2 bases short and J 4 bases short, with 8 bases between. The V gene's germline CDR1 is SGHTA and CDR2 FQGTGA. Here the CDR3 DNA reads TGTGCCAGCAGCTTACGGGGTCCCACTGAAGCTTTCTTT. It specifies CASSLRGPTEAFF.

The chain links TRBV5-6 to TRBJ1-5, with D hard to call. CDR1 is SGHDT, CDR2 YYEEEE, per germline. The CDR3 is 14 amino acids. Trimming left V 0 bases short and J 3 bases short, with 7 bases between. The CDR3 sequence is CASSLGVLNQPQHF. Here the CDR3 DNA reads TGTGCCAGCAGCTTGGGTGTGCTCAATCAGCCCCAGCATTTT.

The gene calls are TRBV3-1 (or the pseudogene TRBV3-2) and TRBJ1-5; D remains ambiguous. V lost 5 bases and J 2 bases, leaving 7 bases between the germline ends. CDR3 length: 13 amino acids. CDR1 and CDR2 from the germline V gene are LGHDT and YNNKEL (reference sequence). CDR3 DNA: TGTGCCAGCAGCGGCAGTCGCAATCAGCCCCAGCATTTT. Its translation: CASSGSRNQPQHF.

This clone has just one count. This chain uses TRBV28 with TRBJ1-4; 7 positions match TRBD1. CDR3 size: 15 residues. With 6 bases clipped from V and 5 bases from J, the junction kept 9 bases outside the gene matches. Germline CDR1 MDHEN, CDR2 SYDVKM. The CDR3 coding sequence is TGTGCCAGCAGGGGAGGGACAGAAGAAAATGAAAAACTGTTTTTT. It yields the protein CASRGGTEENEKLFF.

The V gene is TRBV4-1, the J gene TRBJ1-4; a possible D gene is TRBD1 (5 bases). The V end lost 1 base, the J end lost 8 bases, and 11 bases lay between the germline ends. Looked up from germline, CDR1 is MGHRA and CDR2 is YSYEKL. This CDR3 is 14 amino acids long. CDR3 DNA sequence: TGCGCCAGCAGCCAAGTGGGGGTAAGGGAAAAACTGTTTTTT. Translated, it gives CASSQVGVREKLFF.

The chain carries TRBV5-1 and TRBJ2-1; D unresolved. V dropped 1 base and J dropped 6 bases, with 5 bases sitting between them. Per the germline V gene, CDR1 is SGHRS and CDR2 is YFSETQ. The CDR3 covers 12 residues. DNA for the CDR3: TGCGCCAGCAGCTTGTCGGGCAATGAGCAGTTCTTC. It codes for CASSLSGNEQFF.

The CDR3 sequence is CASSLRDRDPYYEQYF. CDR3 coding DNA: TGCGCCAGCAGCCTCCGGGACAGGGACCCTTACTACGAGCAGTACTTC. The chain combines TRBV4-1 with TRBJ2-7; 9 bases agree with TRBD1. This CDR3 has 16 amino acids. The germline gives CDR1 MGHRA, CDR2 YSYEKL. With 4 bases clipped from V and 3 bases from J, the junction kept 10 bases outside the gene matches.

The chain carries TRBV5-1 and TRBJ1-1; the D gene is possibly TRBD1 (5 bases). CDR3 length: 14 residues. The V gene's germline CDR1 is SGHRS and CDR2 YFSETQ. V lost 3 bases and J 1 base, leaving 10 bases between the germline ends. The DNA for the CDR3 is TGCGCCAGCAGCTCCCCAGGGAAGAACACTGAAGCTTTCTTT. It yields the protein CASSSPGKNTEAFF.

The gene calls are TRBV5-4 and TRBJ1-3; a possible D gene is TRBD1 (5 bases). The V gene's germline CDR1 is SGHNT and CDR2 YYREEE (reference sequence). This CDR3 spans 17 amino acids. Between the trimmed V and J ends, which lost 3 bases and 0 bases, there was a span of 16 bases. The CDR3 sequence: CASSWGTGVSSGNTIYF. CDR3 nucleotides: TGTGCCAGCAGCTGGGGTACAGGCGTAAGCTCTGGAAACACCATATATTTT.

CDR3 in DNA: TGCGCCAGCAGCCAAGATAGGACGGGCAGCACTGAAGCTTTCTTT. Translating gives CASSQDRTGSTEAFF. The chain recombines TRBV4-3 with TRBJ1-1; D ambiguous. The V and J ends lost 0 bases and 4 bases respectively, with 12 bases between them. Germline loops: CDR1 LGHNA, CDR2 YSLEER. This CDR3 spans 15 amino acids.